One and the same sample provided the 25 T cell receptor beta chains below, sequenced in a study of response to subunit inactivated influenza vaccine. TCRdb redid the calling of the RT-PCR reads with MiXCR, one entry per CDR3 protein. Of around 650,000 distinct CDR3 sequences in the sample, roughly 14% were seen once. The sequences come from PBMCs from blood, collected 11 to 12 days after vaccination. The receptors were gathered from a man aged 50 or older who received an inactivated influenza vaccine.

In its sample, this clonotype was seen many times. Here the CDR3 DNA reads TGTGCCAGCAGTGTTTTTGAGGGGGCCGGGAATGAGCAGTTCTTC. Protein product: CASSVFEGAGNEQFF. The rearrangement uses TRBV2 and TRBJ2-1; 7 bases align to TRBD1. There are 15 residues in the CDR3. Germline V lookup: CDR1 SNHLY, CDR2 FYNNEI. V shed 4 bases and J 7 bases; nucleotides not matched to a gene: 10. Supplemented by reference TRBV2 and TRBJ2-1, the full variable domain reads EPEVTQTPSHQVTQMGQEVILRCVPISNHLYFYWYRQILGQKVEFLVSFYNNEISEKSEIFDDQFSVERPDGSNFTLKIRSTKLEDSAMYFCASSVFEGAGNEQFFGPGTRLTVL.

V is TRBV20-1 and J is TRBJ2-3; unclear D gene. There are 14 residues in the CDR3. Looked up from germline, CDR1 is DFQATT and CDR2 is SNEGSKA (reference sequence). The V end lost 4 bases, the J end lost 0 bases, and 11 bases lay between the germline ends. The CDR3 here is CSANLQISTDTQYF. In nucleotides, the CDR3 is TGCAGTGCTAACTTACAGATTAGCACAGATACGCAGTATTTT.

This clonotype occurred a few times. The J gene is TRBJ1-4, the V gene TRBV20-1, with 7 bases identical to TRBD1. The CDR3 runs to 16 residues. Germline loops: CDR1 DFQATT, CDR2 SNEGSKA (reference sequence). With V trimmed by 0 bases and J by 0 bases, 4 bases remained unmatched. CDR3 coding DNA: TGCAGTGCTAGAGAAGCCAGGGGGGCAACTAATGAAAAACTGTTTTTT. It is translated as CSAREARGATNEKLFF.

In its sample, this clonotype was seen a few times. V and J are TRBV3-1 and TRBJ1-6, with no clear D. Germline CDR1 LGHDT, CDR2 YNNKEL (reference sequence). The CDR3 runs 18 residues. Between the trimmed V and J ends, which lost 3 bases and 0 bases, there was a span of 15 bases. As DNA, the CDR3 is TGTGCCAGCAGCCACAATCGGGAACAGAGCTCCTATAATTCACCCCTCCACTTT. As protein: CASSHNREQSSYNSPLHF.

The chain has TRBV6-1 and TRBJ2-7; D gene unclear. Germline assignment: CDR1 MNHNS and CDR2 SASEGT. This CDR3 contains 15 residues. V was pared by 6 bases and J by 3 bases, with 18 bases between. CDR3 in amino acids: CASSATLADDYEQYF. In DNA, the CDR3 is TGTGCCAGCAGCGCAACTCTGGCGGACGACTACGAGCAGTACTTC.

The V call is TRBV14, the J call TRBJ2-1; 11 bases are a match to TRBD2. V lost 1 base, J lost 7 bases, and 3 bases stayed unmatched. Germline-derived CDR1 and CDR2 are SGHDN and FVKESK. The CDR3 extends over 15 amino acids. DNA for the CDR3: TGTGCCAGCAGCCAAGGACTAGCGGGGTGGAATGAGCAGTTCTTC. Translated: CASSQGLAGWNEQFF.

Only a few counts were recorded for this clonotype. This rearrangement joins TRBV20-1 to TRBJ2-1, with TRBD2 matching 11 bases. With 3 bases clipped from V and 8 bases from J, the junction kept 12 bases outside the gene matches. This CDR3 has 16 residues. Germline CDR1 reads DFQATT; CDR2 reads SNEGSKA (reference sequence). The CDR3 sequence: CSASTTSGTFIDEQFF. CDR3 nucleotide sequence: TGCAGTGCTAGCACGACTAGCGGGACTTTCATTGATGAGCAGTTCTTC.

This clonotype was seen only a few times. CDR3 DNA: TGTGCCAGCAGGAGAACAGGGGGCGCAGTCTACAATGAGCAGTTCTTC. Protein: CASRRTGGAVYNEQFF. This chain joins TRBV7-2 and TRBJ2-1; 9 bases fit TRBD1. V lost 6 bases, J lost 3 bases, and 9 bases stayed unmatched. CDR3 length: 16 amino acids. In germline, CDR1 is SGHTA, CDR2 FQGNSA.

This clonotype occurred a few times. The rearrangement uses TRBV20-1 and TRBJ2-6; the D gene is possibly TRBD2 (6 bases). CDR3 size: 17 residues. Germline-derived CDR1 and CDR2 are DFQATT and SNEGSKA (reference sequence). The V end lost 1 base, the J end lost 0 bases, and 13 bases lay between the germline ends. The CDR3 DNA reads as TGCAGTGCTAGAGGGAGGGGTAACCTCTCTGGGGCCAACGTCCTGACTTTC. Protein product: CSARGRGNLSGANVLTF.

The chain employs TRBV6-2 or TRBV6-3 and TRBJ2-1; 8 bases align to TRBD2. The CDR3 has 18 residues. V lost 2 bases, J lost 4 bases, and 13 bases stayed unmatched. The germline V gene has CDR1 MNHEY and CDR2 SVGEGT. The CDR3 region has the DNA TGTGCCAGCAGTTACAACAGCGGGAGAGCCGAGACTTACAATGAGCAGTTCTTC. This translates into CASSYNSGRAETYNEQFF.

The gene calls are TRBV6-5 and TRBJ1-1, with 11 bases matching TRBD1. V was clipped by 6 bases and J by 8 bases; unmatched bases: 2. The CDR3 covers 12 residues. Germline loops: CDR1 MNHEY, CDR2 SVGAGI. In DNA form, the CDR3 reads TGTGCCAGCAGACGGACAGGGGGCGAAGCTTTCTTT. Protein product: CASRRTGGEAFF.

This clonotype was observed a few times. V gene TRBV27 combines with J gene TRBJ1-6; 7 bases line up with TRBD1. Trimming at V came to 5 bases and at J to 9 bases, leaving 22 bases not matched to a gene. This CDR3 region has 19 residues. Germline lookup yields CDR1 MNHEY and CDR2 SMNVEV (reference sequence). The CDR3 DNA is TGTGCCAGCAGTCCTGGCACAGGGGAACAAGGGGGGCTCGGTTCACCCCTCCACTTT. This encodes CASSPGTGEQGGLGSPLHF.

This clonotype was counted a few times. In nucleotides, the CDR3 is TGCAGTGCTATCCGTCTACTAGCGGGAGGGGGTTACGAGCAGTACTTC. This translates into CSAIRLLAGGGYEQYF. This chain joins TRBV20-1 and TRBJ2-7; TRBD2 matches 13 bases. The germline V gene has CDR1 DFQATT and CDR2 SNEGSKA (reference sequence). The CDR3 extends over 16 amino acids. V was pared by 4 bases and J by 4 bases, with 10 bases of the junction left unmatched.

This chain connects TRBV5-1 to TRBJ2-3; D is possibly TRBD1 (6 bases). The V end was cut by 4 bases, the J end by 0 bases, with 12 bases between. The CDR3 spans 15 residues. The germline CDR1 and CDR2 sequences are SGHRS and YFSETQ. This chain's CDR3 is CASSREQGSTDTQYF. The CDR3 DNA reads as TGCGCCAGCAGCCGCGAACAGGGCAGCACAGATACGCAGTATTTT.

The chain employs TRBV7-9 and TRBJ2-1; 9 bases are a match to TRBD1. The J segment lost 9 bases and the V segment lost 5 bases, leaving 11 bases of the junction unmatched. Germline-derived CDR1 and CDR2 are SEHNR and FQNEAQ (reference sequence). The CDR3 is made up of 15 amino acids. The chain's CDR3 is CASSLAGTGFPEQFF. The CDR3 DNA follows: TGTGCCAGCAGCCTCGCCGGGACAGGGTTCCCTGAGCAGTTCTTC.

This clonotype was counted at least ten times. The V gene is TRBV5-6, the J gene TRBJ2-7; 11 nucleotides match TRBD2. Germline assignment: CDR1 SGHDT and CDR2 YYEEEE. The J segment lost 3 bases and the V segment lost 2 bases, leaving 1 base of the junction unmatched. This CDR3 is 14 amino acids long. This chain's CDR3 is CASSFGTSGYEQYF. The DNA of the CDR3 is TGTGCCAGCAGCTTTGGGACTAGCGGCTACGAGCAGTACTTC.

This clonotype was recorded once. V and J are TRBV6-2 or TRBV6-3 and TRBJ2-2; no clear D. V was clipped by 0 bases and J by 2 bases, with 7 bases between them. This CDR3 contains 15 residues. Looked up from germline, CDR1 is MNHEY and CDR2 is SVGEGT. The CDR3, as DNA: TGTGCCAGCAGTTACTCGTCATCAAACACCGGGGAGCTGTTTTTT. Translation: CASSYSSSNTGELFF.

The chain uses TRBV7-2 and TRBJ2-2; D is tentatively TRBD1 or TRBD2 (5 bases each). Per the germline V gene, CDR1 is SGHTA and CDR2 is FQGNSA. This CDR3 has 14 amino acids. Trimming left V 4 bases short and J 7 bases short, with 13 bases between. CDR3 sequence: CASSSGAFRGELFF. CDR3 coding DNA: TGTGCCAGCAGCTCCGGGGCCTTTCGCGGGGAGCTGTTTTTT. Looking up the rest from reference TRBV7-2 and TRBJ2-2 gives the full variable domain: GAGVSQSPSNKVTEKGKDVELRCDPISGHTALYWYRQSLGQGLEFLIYFQGNSAPDKSGLPSDRFSAERTGGSVSTLTIQRTQQEDSAVYLCASSSGAFRGELFFGEGSRLTVL.

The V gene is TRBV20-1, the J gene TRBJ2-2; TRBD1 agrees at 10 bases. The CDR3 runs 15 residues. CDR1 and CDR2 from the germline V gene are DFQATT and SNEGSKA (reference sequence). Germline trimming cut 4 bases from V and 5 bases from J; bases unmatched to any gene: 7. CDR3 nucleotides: TGCAGTGCTACGAGAAGGGACAGGGGAACCGGGGAGCTGTTTTTT. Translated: CSATRRDRGTGELFF.

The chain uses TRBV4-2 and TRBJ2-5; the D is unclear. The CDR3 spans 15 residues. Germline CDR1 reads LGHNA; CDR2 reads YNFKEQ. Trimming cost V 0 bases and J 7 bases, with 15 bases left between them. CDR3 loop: CASSQDRRAPGTQYF. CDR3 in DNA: TGTGCCAGCAGCCAAGATAGAAGGGCCCCTGGGACCCAGTACTTC.

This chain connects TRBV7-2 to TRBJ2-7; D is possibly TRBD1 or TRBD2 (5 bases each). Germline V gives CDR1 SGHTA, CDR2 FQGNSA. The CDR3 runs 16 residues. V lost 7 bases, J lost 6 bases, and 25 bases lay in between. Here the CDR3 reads CASTPPAAHPGREQYF. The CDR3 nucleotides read TGTGCCAGCACCCCCCCAGCAGCTCACCCGGGGCGCGAGCAGTACTTC.

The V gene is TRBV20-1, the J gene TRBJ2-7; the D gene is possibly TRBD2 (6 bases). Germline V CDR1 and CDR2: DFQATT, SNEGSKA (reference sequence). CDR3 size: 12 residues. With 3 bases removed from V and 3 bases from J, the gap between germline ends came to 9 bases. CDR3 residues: CSASSGVYEQYF. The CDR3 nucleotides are TGCAGTGCTAGCTCGGGGGTCTACGAGCAGTACTTC.

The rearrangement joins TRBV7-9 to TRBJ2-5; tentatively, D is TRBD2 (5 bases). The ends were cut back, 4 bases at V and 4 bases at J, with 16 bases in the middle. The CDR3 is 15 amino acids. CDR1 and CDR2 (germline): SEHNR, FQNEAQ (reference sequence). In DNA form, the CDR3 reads TGTGCCAGCAGCTCTCGGCTAGCCCCTAGAGAGACCCAGTACTTC. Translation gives CASSSRLAPRETQYF.

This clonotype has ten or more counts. CDR3 residues: CASSFRQGAYNEQFF. The CDR3 nucleotides read TGTGCCAGCAGCTTCAGACAGGGGGCCTACAATGAGCAGTTCTTC. J is TRBJ2-1 and V is TRBV5-5; 9 positions match TRBD1. V was clipped by 2 bases and J by 2 bases; unmatched bases: 2. Germline V gene data show CDR1 as SGHKS and CDR2 as YYEKEE (reference sequence). The CDR3 has 15 amino acids.

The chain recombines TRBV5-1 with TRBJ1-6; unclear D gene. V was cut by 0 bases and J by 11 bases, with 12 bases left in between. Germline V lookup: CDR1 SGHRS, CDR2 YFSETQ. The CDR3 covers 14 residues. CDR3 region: CASSLEAKPAPLHF. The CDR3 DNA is TGCGCCAGCAGCTTGGAGGCAAAACCGGCACCCCTCCACTTT.